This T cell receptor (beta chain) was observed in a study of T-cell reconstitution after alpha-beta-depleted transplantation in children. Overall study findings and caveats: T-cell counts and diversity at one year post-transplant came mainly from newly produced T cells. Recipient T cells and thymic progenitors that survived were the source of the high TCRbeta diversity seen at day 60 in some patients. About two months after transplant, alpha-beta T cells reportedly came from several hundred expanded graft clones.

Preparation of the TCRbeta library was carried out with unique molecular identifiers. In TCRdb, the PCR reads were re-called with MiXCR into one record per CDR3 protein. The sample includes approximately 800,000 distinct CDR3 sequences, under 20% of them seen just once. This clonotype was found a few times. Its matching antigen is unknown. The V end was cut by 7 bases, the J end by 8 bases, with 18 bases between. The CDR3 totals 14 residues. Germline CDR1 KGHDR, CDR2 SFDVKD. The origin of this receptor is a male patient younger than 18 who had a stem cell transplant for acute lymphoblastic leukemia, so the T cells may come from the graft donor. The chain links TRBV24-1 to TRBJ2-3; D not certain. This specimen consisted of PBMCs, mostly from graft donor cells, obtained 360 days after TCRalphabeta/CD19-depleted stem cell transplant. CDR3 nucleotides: TGTGCCACCAGCGGTACTTTCGACAAGACTACGCAGTATTTT. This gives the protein CATSGTFDKTTQYF.